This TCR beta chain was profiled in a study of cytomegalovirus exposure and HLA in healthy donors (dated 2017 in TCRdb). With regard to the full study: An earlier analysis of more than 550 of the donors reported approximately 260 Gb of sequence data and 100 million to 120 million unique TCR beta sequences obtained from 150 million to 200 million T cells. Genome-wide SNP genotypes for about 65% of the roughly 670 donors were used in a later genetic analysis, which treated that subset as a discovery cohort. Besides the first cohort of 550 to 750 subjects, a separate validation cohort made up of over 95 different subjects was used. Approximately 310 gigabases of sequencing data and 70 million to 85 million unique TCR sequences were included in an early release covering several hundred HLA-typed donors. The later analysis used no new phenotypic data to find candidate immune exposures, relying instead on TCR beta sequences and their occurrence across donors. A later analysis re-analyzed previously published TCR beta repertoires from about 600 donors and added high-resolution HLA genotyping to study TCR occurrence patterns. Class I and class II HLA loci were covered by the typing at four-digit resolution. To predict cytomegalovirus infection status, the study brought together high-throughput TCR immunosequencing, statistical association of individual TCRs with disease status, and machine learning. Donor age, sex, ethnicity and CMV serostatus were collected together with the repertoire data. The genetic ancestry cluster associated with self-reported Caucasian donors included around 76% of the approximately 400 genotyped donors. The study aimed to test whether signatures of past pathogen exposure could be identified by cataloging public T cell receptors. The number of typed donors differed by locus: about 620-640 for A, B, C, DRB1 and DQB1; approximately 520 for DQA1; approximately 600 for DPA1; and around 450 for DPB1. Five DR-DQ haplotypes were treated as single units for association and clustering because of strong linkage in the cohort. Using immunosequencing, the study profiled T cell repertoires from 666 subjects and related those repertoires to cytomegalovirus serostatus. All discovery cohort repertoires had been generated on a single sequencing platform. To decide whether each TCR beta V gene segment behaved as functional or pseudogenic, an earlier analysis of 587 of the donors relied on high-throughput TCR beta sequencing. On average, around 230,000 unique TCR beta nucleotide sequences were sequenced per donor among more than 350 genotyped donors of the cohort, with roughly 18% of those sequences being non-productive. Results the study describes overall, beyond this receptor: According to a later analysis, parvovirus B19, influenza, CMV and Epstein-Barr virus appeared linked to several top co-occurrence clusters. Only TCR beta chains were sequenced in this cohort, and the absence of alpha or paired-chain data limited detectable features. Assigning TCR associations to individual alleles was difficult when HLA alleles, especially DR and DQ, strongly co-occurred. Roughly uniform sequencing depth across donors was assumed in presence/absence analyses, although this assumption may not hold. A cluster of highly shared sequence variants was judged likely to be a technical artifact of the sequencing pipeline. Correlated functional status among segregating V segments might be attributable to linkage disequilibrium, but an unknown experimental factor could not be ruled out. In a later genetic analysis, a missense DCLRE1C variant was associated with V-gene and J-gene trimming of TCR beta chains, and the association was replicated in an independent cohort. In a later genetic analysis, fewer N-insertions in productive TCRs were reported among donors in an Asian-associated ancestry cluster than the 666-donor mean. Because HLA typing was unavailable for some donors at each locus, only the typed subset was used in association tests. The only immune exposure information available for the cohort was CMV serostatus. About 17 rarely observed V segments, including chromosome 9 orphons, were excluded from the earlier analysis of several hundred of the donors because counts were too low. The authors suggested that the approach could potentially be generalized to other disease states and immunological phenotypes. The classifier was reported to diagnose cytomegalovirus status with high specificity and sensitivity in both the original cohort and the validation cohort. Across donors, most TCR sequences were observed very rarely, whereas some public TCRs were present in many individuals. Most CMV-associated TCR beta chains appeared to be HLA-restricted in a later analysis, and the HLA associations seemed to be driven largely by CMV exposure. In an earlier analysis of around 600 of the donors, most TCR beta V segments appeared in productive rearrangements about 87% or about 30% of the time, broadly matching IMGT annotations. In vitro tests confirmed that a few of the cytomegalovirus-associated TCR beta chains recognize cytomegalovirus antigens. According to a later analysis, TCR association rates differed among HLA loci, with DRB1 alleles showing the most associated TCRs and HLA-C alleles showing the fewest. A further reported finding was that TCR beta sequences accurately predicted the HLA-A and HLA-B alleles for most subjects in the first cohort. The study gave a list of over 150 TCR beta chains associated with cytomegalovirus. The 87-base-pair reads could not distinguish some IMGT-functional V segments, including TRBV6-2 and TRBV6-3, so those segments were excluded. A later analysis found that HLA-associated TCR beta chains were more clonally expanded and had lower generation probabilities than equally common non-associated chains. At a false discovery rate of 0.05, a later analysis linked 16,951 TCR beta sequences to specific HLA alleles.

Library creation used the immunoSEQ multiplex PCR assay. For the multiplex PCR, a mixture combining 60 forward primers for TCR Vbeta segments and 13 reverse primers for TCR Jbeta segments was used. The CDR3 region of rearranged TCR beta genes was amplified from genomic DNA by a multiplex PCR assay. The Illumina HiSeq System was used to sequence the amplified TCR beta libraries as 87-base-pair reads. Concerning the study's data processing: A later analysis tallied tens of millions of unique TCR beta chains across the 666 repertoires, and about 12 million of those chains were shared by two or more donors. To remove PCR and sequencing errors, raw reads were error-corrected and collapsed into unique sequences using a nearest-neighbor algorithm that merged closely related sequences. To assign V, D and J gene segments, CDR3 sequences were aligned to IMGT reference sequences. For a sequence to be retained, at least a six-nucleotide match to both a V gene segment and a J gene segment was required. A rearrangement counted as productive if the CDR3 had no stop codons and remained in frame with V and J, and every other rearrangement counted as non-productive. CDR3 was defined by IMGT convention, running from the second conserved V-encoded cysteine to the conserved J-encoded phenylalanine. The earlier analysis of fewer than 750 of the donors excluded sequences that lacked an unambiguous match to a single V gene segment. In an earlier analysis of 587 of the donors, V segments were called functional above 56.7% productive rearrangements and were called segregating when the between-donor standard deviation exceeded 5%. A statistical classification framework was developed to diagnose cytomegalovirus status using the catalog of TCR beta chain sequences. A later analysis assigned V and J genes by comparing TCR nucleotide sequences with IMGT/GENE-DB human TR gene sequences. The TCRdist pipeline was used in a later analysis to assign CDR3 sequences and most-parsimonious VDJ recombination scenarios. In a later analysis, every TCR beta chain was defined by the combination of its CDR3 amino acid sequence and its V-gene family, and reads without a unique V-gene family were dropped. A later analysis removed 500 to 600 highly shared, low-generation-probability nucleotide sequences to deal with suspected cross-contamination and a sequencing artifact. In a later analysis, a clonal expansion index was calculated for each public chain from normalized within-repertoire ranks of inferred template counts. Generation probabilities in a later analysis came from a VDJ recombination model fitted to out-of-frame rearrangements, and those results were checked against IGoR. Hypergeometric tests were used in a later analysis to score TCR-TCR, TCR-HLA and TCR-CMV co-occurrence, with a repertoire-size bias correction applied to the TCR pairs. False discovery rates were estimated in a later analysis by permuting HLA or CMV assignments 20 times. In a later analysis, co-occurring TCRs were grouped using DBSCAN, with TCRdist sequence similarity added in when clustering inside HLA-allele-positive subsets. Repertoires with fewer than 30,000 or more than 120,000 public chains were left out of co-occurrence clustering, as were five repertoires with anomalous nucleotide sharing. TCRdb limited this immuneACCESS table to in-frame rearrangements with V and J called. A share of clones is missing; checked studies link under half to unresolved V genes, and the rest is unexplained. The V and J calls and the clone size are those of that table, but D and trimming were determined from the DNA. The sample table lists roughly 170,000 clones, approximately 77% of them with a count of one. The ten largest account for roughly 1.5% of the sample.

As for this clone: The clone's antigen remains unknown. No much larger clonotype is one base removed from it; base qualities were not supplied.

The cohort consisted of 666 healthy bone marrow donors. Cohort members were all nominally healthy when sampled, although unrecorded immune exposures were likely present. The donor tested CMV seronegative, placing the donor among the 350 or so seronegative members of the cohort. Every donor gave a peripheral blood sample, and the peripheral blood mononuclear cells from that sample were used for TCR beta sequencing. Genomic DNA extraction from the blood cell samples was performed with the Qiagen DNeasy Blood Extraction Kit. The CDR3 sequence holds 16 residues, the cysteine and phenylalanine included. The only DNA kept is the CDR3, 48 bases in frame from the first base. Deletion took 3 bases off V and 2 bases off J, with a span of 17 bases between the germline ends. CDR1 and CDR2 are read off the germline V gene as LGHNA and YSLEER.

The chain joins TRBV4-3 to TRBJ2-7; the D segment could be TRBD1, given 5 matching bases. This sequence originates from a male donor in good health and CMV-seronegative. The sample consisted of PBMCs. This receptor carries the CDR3 CASSQGYKTGTYEQYF. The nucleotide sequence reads TGCGCCAGCAGCCAGGGATACAAAACAGGAACCTACGAGCAGTACTTC.